This passage covers 25 T cell receptor beta chains from one sample sequenced in a study of T-cell memory formation after mild COVID-19. TCRdb re-derived calls from the 5' RACE reads in MiXCR, one entry per CDR3 protein. The sample carries 110,000 or so distinct CDR3 sequences, over 20% recorded once. The specimen was PBMCs or a T cell subset sorted from them (not recorded which). The receptors stem from a man aged 18 to 30 who had mild COVID-19 (a few samples of this study predate the infection). Cell type and time point are not known.

The J gene is TRBJ1-5, the V gene TRBV11-2; D remains ambiguous. V lost 8 bases, J lost 9 bases, and 14 bases lay in between. In germline, CDR1 is SGHAT, CDR2 FQNNGV. The CDR3 sequence is 12 residues long. CDR3 in DNA: TGTGCCAGCTGGGCGGCGGAGGGGCCCCAGCATTTT. Amino acids: CASWAAEGPQHF.

This chain uses TRBV27 with TRBJ2-5; D remains unclear. The CDR3 is 13 amino acids. The germline V gene encodes CDR1 MNHEY and CDR2 SMNVEV (reference sequence). The V end was cut by 2 bases, the J end by 5 bases, with 9 bases between. This CDR3 is CASSLGRVETQYF. In DNA, the CDR3 is TGTGCCAGCAGTTTAGGCCGTGTGGAGACCCAGTACTTC.

The chain couples TRBV29-1 to TRBJ1-2, with D perhaps matching TRBD1 (5 bases). CDR3 length: 12 residues. Germline CDR1 and CDR2: SQVTM and ANQGSEA. Trimming removed 6 bases at V and 7 bases at J, with 15 bases between. The CDR3 DNA is TGCAGCGTATCAGGGAACGCTCCTGGCTACACCTTC. This gives the protein CSVSGNAPGYTF.

This clonotype has at least ten counts. This chain connects TRBV28 to TRBJ2-2; TRBD1 agrees at 8 bases. The CDR3 runs to 14 residues. Germline V gene data show CDR1 as MDHEN and CDR2 as SYDVKM. With 2 bases clipped from V and 6 bases from J, the junction kept 2 bases outside the gene matches. The CDR3 DNA is TGTGCCAGCAGTTTACTGACAGGGGCCGGGGAGCTGTTTTTT. Translating it yields CASSLLTGAGELFF. Full variable domain (remainder filled in from reference TRBV28 and TRBJ2-2): DVKVTQSSRYLVKRTGEKVFLECVQDMDHENMFWYRQDPGLGLRLIYFSYDVKMKEKGDIPEGYSVSREKKERFSLILESASTNQTSMYLCASSLLTGAGELFFGEGSRLTVL.

This clonotype was picked up a small number of times. The V and J genes are TRBV19 and TRBJ2-3; D is perhaps TRBD2 (5 bases). V shed 3 bases and J shed 2 bases, with 12 bases lying between them. The CDR3 covers 15 residues. Germline CDR1 reads LNHDA; CDR2 reads SQIVND (reference sequence). CDR3 sequence reads: CASSMVAGYTDTQYF. The CDR3 DNA is TGTGCCAGTAGTATGGTGGCGGGCTACACAGATACGCAGTATTTT.

The chain has TRBV18 and TRBJ2-1; D gene uncertain. This CDR3 is built from 14 residues. The V end was cut by 3 bases, the J end by 6 bases, with 12 bases between. Germline CDR1 KGHSH, CDR2 LQKENI. CDR3 region: CASSPSYSTNEQFF. The DNA of the CDR3 is TGTGCCAGCTCACCTTCGTACAGTACCAATGAGCAGTTCTTC.

This rearrangement joins TRBV29-1 to TRBJ1-2; 7 bases match TRBD1. The CDR3 covers 13 residues. The V gene end was trimmed by 6 bases and the J gene end by 3 bases; junction bases not matched to a gene: 7. The V gene's germline CDR1 is SQVTM and CDR2 ANQGSEA. The CDR3 sequence is CSVGEGQDYGYTF. The CDR3 region has the DNA TGCAGCGTGGGGGAAGGACAGGACTATGGCTACACCTTC.

The rearrangement links TRBV19 to TRBJ1-6; TRBD1 agrees at 10 bases. The germline gives CDR1 LNHDA, CDR2 SQIVND (reference sequence). The V segment lost 6 bases and the J segment 7 bases; nucleotides outside the gene matches: 6. The CDR3 sequence is 15 residues long. The CDR3 sequence is CASSPTGGRNSPLHF. CDR3 in DNA: TGTGCCAGTAGCCCGACAGGGGGCCGGAATTCACCCCTCCACTTT.

This chain connects TRBV12-3 or TRBV12-4 to TRBJ2-1; unclear D gene. Trimming removed 0 bases at V and 8 bases at J, with 8 bases between. CDR3 size: 13 residues. CDR3 sequence: CASSLALGDEQFF. CDR3 coding DNA: TGTGCCAGCAGTTTAGCGCTCGGCGATGAGCAGTTCTTC.

The chain uses TRBV28 and TRBJ2-5, with 8 bases aligning to TRBD1. Trimming at V came to 7 bases and at J to 2 bases, leaving 6 bases not matched to a gene. The germline V gene encodes CDR1 MDHEN and CDR2 SYDVKM. The CDR3 runs 14 residues. The CDR3 sequence is CASIPDRVQETQYF. DNA for the CDR3: TGTGCCAGCATTCCGGACAGGGTACAAGAGACCCAGTACTTC.

This chain uses TRBV29-1 with TRBJ2-2; TRBD1 is a possible D gene (5 bases). Per germline, CDR1 SQVTM and CDR2 ANQGSEA. Trimming removed 1 base at V and 12 bases at J, with 12 bases between. CDR3 length: 12 amino acids. The DNA for the CDR3 is TGCAGCGTTGAAGGACAGTCGATGAAGCTGTTTTTT. Encoded protein: CSVEGQSMKLFF.

The V and J genes are TRBV19 and TRBJ1-5; 10 nucleotides agree with TRBD1. The CDR3 sequence is 16 residues long. The junction had 3 bases not matched to a gene; V was cut back by 1 base and J by 3 bases. Germline CDR1 LNHDA, CDR2 SQIVND (reference sequence). The CDR3 sequence: CASSIVGTGANQPQHF. The CDR3, as DNA: TGTGCCAGTAGTATAGTCGGGACAGGGGCCAATCAGCCCCAGCATTTT.

This clonotype was picked up a small number of times. The CDR3 DNA reads as TGCAGTGCGCAAGGACAGGGGACAACCTACGAGCAGTACTTC. Residues: CSAQGQGTTYEQYF. The genes are TRBV20-1 and TRBJ2-7, with TRBD1 identical over 9 bases. The CDR3 runs to 14 residues. Germline V gene lookup returns CDR1 DFQATT and CDR2 SNEGSKA (reference sequence). Trimming cost V 6 bases and J 2 bases; bases outside gene matches: 8.

The genes are TRBV7-9 and TRBJ2-4, with 8 bases matching TRBD2. Germline-derived CDR1 and CDR2 are SEHNR and FQNEAQ (reference sequence). Trimming at V came to 3 bases and at J to 3 bases, leaving 10 bases not matched to a gene. The CDR3 loop spans 17 amino acids. The CDR3 reads CASSFTVSGGDKNIQYF. CDR3 nucleotides: TGTGCCAGCAGCTTTACCGTGAGCGGGGGTGACAAAAACATTCAGTACTTC.

The table lists this clonotype with a few counts. The chain employs TRBV9 and TRBJ2-7; D call uncertain. V lost 5 bases and J lost 3, with 15 bases in between. There are 14 residues in the CDR3. Looked up from germline, CDR1 is SGDLS and CDR2 is YYNGEE. CDR3 loop: CASRDAVPLYEQYV. The CDR3 nucleotides read TGTGCCAGCAGAGACGCCGTTCCGCTCTACGAGCAGTACGTC.

This chain links TRBV5-5 with TRBJ1-1; 12 bases agree with TRBD1. The CDR3 length is 13 residues. The V segment lost 0 bases and the J segment 11 bases; nucleotides outside the gene matches: 2. CDR1 and CDR2 from the germline V gene are SGHKS and YYEKEE (reference sequence). CDR3 protein: CASSLAGQGAAFF. The CDR3 DNA reads TGTGCCAGCAGCTTGGCGGGACAGGGGGCGGCTTTCTTT.

The rearrangement joins TRBV7-9 to TRBJ2-1; the D gene is possibly TRBD2 (5 bases). Germline V gene data show CDR1 as SEHNR and CDR2 as FQNEAQ (reference sequence). The CDR3 covers 11 residues. Trimming cost V 6 bases and J 8 bases, with 8 bases left between them. The CDR3 region is CASSRRYEQFF. The CDR3 DNA sequence: TGTGCCAGCAGTCGGAGGTATGAGCAGTTCTTC.

In its sample, this clonotype was seen a few times. The chain links TRBV6-5 to TRBJ1-2; TRBD1 matches at 7 bases. J gave up 8 bases and V 6 bases, and 12 bases lay outside the gene matches. Per the germline V gene, CDR1 is MNHEY and CDR2 is SVGAGI. The CDR3 totals 14 residues. CDR3 nucleotide sequence: TGTGCCAGCAGATCGCGACAGGGAAAGGAGGGCTACACCTTC. Translating gives CASRSRQGKEGYTF.

J is TRBJ2-7 and V is TRBV4-3; TRBD1 is a possible D gene (6 bases). The germline gives CDR1 LGHNA, CDR2 YSLEER. The CDR3 has 15 amino acids. Between the trimmed V and J ends, which lost 1 base and 2 bases, there was a span of 12 bases. The CDR3 loop is CASSQAVTGTYEQYF. In nucleotides, the CDR3 is TGCGCCAGCAGCCAAGCCGTGACAGGTACCTACGAGCAGTACTTC.

In this sample, this clonotype turned up a few times. The chain links TRBV10-3 to TRBJ2-7; 7 nucleotides line up with TRBD2. J was trimmed by 1 base and V by 10 bases; bases with no gene match: 7. The germline gives CDR1 ENHRY, CDR2 SYGVKD. The CDR3 length is 13 residues. The CDR3: CASRWEGSYEQYV. The CDR3 DNA reads TGTGCCAGTCGTTGGGAGGGTTCCTACGAGCAGTACGTC.

This sequence joins TRBV12-3 or TRBV12-4 and TRBJ2-7, with 11 bases lining up with TRBD2. V dropped 5 bases and J dropped 3; count of bases not matched to a gene: 3. CDR3 length: 14 residues. The CDR3 coding sequence is TGTGCCAGCAGTACGGGACTAGCGGTCTACGAGCAGTACTTC. Its translation is CASSTGLAVYEQYF.

The chain uses TRBV20-1 and TRBJ1-2; D call uncertain. Germline V gene lookup returns CDR1 DFQATT and CDR2 SNEGSKA (reference sequence). This CDR3 comprises 14 residues. The V and J ends lost 3 bases and 0 bases respectively, with 11 bases between them. The CDR3 nucleotides are TGCAGTGCTAGTTTAGTGGAAACTAACTATGGCTACACCTTC. Translating gives CSASLVETNYGYTF.

The chain carries TRBV19 and TRBJ1-1; possible D gene TRBD1, 5 bases. The CDR3 length is 15 residues. Trimming took off 9 bases at V and 0 bases at J, with 17 bases between the two ends. Germline CDR1 reads LNHDA; CDR2 reads SQIVND (reference sequence). Here the CDR3 reads CASKLSGTLNTEAFF. DNA for the CDR3: TGTGCCAGCAAGTTAAGCGGGACCTTGAACACTGAAGCTTTCTTT.

The genes are TRBV28 and TRBJ2-5, with D unclear. The CDR3 has 13 residues. The germline gives CDR1 MDHEN, CDR2 SYDVKM. With 5 bases removed from V and 5 bases from J, the gap between germline ends came to 12 bases. The chain's CDR3 is CASSTFPTETQYF. The CDR3 DNA reads as TGTGCCAGCAGTACCTTCCCGACGGAGACCCAGTACTTC.

This clonotype was detected a few times. V gene TRBV7-3 combines with J gene TRBJ2-3; D call uncertain. The germline V gene has CDR1 SGHTA and CDR2 FQGTGA. The CDR3 has 15 amino acids. The V and J ends lost 4 bases and 6 bases respectively, with 17 bases between them. For the CDR3, the DNA is TGTGCCAGCAGCTCCTCGATAGGACCAAGGGATACGCAGTATTTT. It codes for CASSSSIGPRDTQYF.